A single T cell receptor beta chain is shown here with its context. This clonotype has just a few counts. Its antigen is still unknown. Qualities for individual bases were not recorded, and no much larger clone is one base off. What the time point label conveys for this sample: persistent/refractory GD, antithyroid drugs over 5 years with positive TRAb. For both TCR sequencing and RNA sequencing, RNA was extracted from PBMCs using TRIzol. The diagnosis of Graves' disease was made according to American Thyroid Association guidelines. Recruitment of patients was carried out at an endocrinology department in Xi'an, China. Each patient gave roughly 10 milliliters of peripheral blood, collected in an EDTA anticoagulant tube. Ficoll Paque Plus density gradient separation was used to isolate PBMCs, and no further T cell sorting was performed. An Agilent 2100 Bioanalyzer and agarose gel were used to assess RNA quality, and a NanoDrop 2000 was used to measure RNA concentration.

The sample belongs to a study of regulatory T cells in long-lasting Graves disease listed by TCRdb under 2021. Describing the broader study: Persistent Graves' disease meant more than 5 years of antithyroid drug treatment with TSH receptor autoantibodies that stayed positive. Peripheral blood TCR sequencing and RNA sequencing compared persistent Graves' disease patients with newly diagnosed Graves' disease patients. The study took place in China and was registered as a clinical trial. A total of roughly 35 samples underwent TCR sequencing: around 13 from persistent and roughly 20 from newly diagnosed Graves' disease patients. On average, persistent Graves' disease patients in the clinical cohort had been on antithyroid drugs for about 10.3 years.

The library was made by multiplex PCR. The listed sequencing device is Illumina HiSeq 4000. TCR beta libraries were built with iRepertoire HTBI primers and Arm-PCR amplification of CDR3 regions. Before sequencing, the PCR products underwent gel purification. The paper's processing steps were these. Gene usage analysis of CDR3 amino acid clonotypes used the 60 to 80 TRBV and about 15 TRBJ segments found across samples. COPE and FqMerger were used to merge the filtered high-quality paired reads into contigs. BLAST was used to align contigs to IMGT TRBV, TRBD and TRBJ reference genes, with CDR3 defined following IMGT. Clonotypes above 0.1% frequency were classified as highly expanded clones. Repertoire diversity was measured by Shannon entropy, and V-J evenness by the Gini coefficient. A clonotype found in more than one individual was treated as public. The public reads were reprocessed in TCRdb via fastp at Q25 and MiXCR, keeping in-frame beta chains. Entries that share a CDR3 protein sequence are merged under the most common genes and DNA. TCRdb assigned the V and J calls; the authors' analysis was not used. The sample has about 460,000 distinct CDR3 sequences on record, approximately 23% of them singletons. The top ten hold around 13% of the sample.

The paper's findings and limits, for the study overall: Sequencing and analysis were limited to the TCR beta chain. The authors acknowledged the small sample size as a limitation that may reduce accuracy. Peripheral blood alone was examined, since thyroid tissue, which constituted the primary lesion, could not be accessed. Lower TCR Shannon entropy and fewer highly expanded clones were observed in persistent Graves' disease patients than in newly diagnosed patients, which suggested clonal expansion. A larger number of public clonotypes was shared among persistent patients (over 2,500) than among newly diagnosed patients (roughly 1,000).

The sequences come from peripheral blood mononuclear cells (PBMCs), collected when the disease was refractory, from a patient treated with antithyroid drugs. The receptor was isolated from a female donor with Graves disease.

The CDR3 has the sequence CSARDSQGRNQPQHF. The nucleotide sequence is given as TGCAGTGCTAGAGATAGTCAGGGGAGGAATCAGCCCCAGCATTTT. The rearrangement joined TRBV20-1 to TRBJ1-5, and the D gene may be TRBD1, 6 bases matching. V and J lose 0 bases and 4 bases, and a span of 13 bases separates them. The germline V gene (reference sequence) specifies DFQATT as CDR1 and SNEGSKA as CDR2. Spanning cysteine to phenylalanine, the CDR3 consists of 15 amino acids. The entry retains the CDR3 DNA only, 45 bases that are in frame from base 1.